This T cell receptor (beta chain) was identified during a study of blood T cell repertoires in COVID-19. Sequencing was performed with immunoSEQ multiplex PCR; in TCRdb, only in-frame clones are kept and a portion is missing. Here the sample spans 90,000 to 95,000 clones, roughly 88% being singletons. The sequence was obtained from a woman in her 70s with acute or convalescent COVID-19. Sequences were obtained from peripheral blood.

This CDR3 reads CASSLAGGGTDTQYF. CDR3 in DNA: TGCGCCAGCAGCTTGGCGGGGGGTGGCACAGATACGCAGTATTTT. The chain combines TRBV5-1 with TRBJ2-3; 7 bases are shared with TRBD2. This CDR3 is 15 amino acids long. The V and J ends lost 0 bases and 1 base, in that order; junction bases with no gene match: 2. Germline loops: CDR1 SGHRS, CDR2 YFSETQ. The full variable domain, with the rest looked up from reference TRBV5-1 and TRBJ2-3, is KAGVTQTPRYLIKTRGQQVTLSCSPISGHRSVSWYQQTPGQGLQFLFEYFSETQRNKGNFPGRFSGRQFSNSRSEMNVSTLELGDSALYLCASSLAGGGTDTQYFGPGTRLTVL.